The 21 T cell receptor beta chains below come from one sample, sequenced in a study of shared clonotypes between healthy human individuals. Only in-frame clones appear in the TCRdb table, and some are missing; sequencing was by immunoSEQ multiplex PCR. There are hundreds of thousands of clones in the sample; around 95% occur only once, and around 0.11% lies in the top ten. Only CD45RO-negative cells positively selected for CCR7 counted as naive CD8 cells, so terminally differentiated effector memory CD45RA+ cells were excluded. Sequenced material: naive CD8+ T cells sorted from blood. These receptors came from a woman aged 25 to 39 in good health.

The V gene is TRBV27, the J gene TRBJ1-3; 9 bases fit TRBD1. The CDR3 runs to 15 residues. J was trimmed by 3 bases and V by 5 bases; bases with no gene match: 5. Germline V CDR1 and CDR2: MNHEY, SMNVEV (reference sequence). The CDR3 region has the DNA TGTGCCAGCAGTCCACAGGGGGCGGTTGGAAACACCATATATTTT. It codes for CASSPQGAVGNTIYF.

This chain uses TRBV28 with TRBJ1-1; D is uncertain. V was shortened by 2 bases and J by 0 bases, with 7 bases between the two germline ends. The germline V gene encodes CDR1 MDHEN and CDR2 SYDVKM. This CDR3 is built from 14 residues. Here the CDR3 reads CASSLRAMNTEAFF. The CDR3 DNA reads as TGTGCCAGCAGTTTAAGGGCCATGAACACTGAAGCTTTCTTT.

This clone has more than one count but fewer than ten. The chain employs TRBV5-4 and TRBJ1-1, with D possibly being TRBD1 (6 bases). The CDR3 is 14 amino acids. Germline CDR1 reads SGHNT; CDR2 reads YYREEE (reference sequence). V was clipped by 0 bases and J by 1 base, with 7 bases between them. The CDR3 DNA sequence: TGTGCCAGCAGCTTGGGGGGGCCGAACACTGAAGCTTTCTTT. Translating it yields CASSLGGPNTEAFF.

This chain uses TRBV6-1 with TRBJ2-7; D unresolved. The CDR3 has 12 amino acids. Trimming removed 3 bases at V and 3 bases at J, with 6 bases between. Germline lookup yields CDR1 MNHNS and CDR2 SASEGT. CDR3 region: CASSDWVYEQYF. The DNA of the CDR3 is TGTGCCAGCAGTGATTGGGTCTACGAGCAGTACTTC.

The genes are TRBV28 and TRBJ1-1; D may be TRBD1 (5 bases). The CDR3 has 16 amino acids. The germline gives CDR1 MDHEN, CDR2 SYDVKM. Trimming stripped 7 bases from V and 4 bases from J, with 22 bases between. CDR3 loop: CASNSIYPRDLTEAFF. In DNA, the CDR3 is TGTGCCAGCAACTCAATCTACCCCAGGGATCTCACTGAAGCTTTCTTT.

About this clone itself: This sample includes further DNA sequences coding for the same CDR3. This chain connects TRBV20-1 to TRBJ2-7, with D possibly matching TRBD2 (5 bases). The CDR3 runs 10 residues. V lost 6 bases and J 4 bases, leaving 7 bases between the germline ends. CDR1 is DFQATT, CDR2 SNEGSKA, per germline (reference sequence). CDR3 amino acids: CSALEYEQYF. The CDR3 DNA is TGCAGTGCACTAGAGTACGAGCAGTACTTC.

Here the CDR3 DNA reads TGTGCCAGCAGCTTAGCAGGGGCGCACACTGAAGCTTTCTTT. It encodes CASSLAGAHTEAFF. The genes are TRBV13 and TRBJ1-1; D perhaps matches TRBD1 (6 bases). Deletions cut 1 base from V and 3 bases from J, with 9 bases between. The CDR3 consists of 14 residues. Germline CDR1 and CDR2: PRHDT and FYEKMQ (reference sequence).

The rearrangement joins TRBV5-1 to TRBJ2-1; TRBD2 matches at 13 bases. Germline loops: CDR1 SGHRS, CDR2 YFSETQ. The CDR3 is 17 residues long. The V segment lost 3 bases and the J segment 3 bases; nucleotides outside the gene matches: 6. The CDR3 DNA reads TGCGCCAGCAGCTCTGGACTAGCGGGAGATTTCTACAATGAGCAGTTCTTC. Its translation: CASSSGLAGDFYNEQFF.

This clone was seen only once. The chain employs TRBV5-8 and TRBJ2-6, with D tentatively TRBD1 (5 bases). Germline V gene lookup returns CDR1 SGHTS and CDR2 YDEGEE. The CDR3 has 17 residues. V lost 0 bases and J 2 bases, leaving 12 bases between the germline ends. For the CDR3, the DNA is TGTGCCAGCAGCTTGGAGGTGGTCAGGGCTGGGGCCAACGTCCTGACTTTC. Residues: CASSLEVVRAGANVLTF.

Here the CDR3 reads CASSLHGPLDIQYF. The CDR3 bases are TGTGCCAGCAGTTTGCACGGACCCCTCGACATTCAGTACTTC. The chain links TRBV27 to TRBJ2-4; D gene ambiguous. V lost 3 bases, J lost 8 bases, and 14 bases lay in between. This CDR3 spans 14 amino acids. Germline CDR1 and CDR2: MNHEY and SMNVEV (reference sequence).

This rearrangement joins TRBV7-2 to TRBJ2-1; no firm D call. The CDR3 is 16 residues long. Germline lookup yields CDR1 SGHTA and CDR2 FQGNSA. The ends were cut back, 4 bases at V and 0 bases at J, with 13 bases in the middle. CDR3 sequence (DNA): TGTGCCAGCAGCTCCCCTCCACCGAACTCCTACAATGAGCAGTTCTTC. Encoded protein: CASSSPPPNSYNEQFF. Full variable domain (rest looked up from reference TRBV7-2 and TRBJ2-1): GAGVSQSPSNKVTEKGKDVELRCDPISGHTALYWYRQSLGQGLEFLIYFQGNSAPDKSGLPSDRFSAERTGGSVSTLTIQRTQQEDSAVYLCASSSPPPNSYNEQFFGPGTRLTVL.

The chain has TRBV28 and TRBJ1-5; no reliable D call. This CDR3 comprises 12 residues. V was cut by 3 bases and J by 6 bases, with 6 bases left in between. Looked up from germline, CDR1 is MDHEN and CDR2 is SYDVKM. Here the CDR3 DNA reads TGTGCCAGCAGTTTTTGGGTTCAGCCCCAGCATTTT. This gives the protein CASSFWVQPQHF.

The chain carries TRBV19 and TRBJ2-5, with TRBD2 identical over 9 bases. Germline trimming cut 3 bases from V and 4 bases from J; bases unmatched to any gene: 3. Germline CDR1 and CDR2: LNHDA and SQIVND (reference sequence). The CDR3 length is 14 residues. In DNA, the CDR3 is TGTGCCAGTAGTATTGGCGGGAGGGGAGAGACCCAGTACTTC. Translated, it gives CASSIGGRGETQYF.

This chain links TRBV19 with TRBJ2-1, with 10 bases matching TRBD2. The CDR3 has 17 amino acids. With V trimmed by 2 bases and J by 3 bases, 7 bases remained unmatched. The V gene's germline CDR1 is LNHDA and CDR2 SQIVND (reference sequence). This CDR3 reads CASSIQAGGPFYNEQFF. CDR3 in DNA: TGTGCCAGTAGTATACAAGCGGGAGGGCCGTTCTACAATGAGCAGTTCTTC.

This chain joins TRBV6-6 and TRBJ2-7, with D maybe TRBD2 (5 bases). V was cut by 6 bases and J by 2 bases, with 17 bases left in between. The length of the CDR3 is 15 residues. Germline CDR1 and CDR2: MNHNY and SVGAGI (reference sequence). Written as DNA, the CDR3 is TGTGCCAGCAGCCAAATGGGTGAGGGTCCCTACGAGCAGTACTTC. This encodes CASSQMGEGPYEQYF.

This clone showed up just once. The V call is TRBV28, the J call TRBJ2-7; the match to TRBD2 covers 9 bases. The V and J ends lost 4 bases and 3 bases, in that order; junction bases with no gene match: 4. This CDR3 is built from 14 residues. In germline, CDR1 is MDHEN, CDR2 SYDVKM. The CDR3 loop is CASSSEAGGYEQYF. The CDR3 DNA sequence: TGTGCCAGCAGTTCGGAAGCGGGAGGCTACGAGCAGTACTTC.

The rearrangement links TRBV21-1 to TRBJ2-1; no DNA check was done on the table's D call, TRBD2. TRBV21-1 is marked as a pseudogene. This CDR3 contains 16 residues. This CDR3 is CATFKSRLAGHNEQFF. CDR3 nucleotide sequence: TGTGCCACCTTTAAGAGCCGACTAGCCGGTCACAATGAGCAGTTCTTC.

The chain recombines TRBV5-8 with TRBJ2-7; D possibly corresponds to TRBD2 (6 bases). Trimming cost V 3 bases and J 6 bases, with 28 bases left between them. This CDR3 comprises 18 residues. Looked up from germline, CDR1 is SGHTS and CDR2 is YDEGEE. CDR3: CASSWGWGRTGAFAEQYF. CDR3 bases: TGTGCCAGCAGCTGGGGGTGGGGTAGGACGGGAGCCTTCGCCGAGCAGTACTTC.

The chain is built from TRBV28 and TRBJ2-1; D might be TRBD1 (6 bases). The CDR3 has 14 amino acids. Deletions cut 3 bases from V and 7 bases from J, with 13 bases between. Germline assignment: CDR1 MDHEN and CDR2 SYDVKM. CDR3 in DNA: TGTGCCAGCAGTTTTATGGTAGGGACAAATGAGCAGTTCTTC. This gives the protein CASSFMVGTNEQFF.

The rearrangement uses TRBV7-9 and TRBJ2-7; D ambiguous. CDR3 length: 11 residues. Per germline, CDR1 SEHNR and CDR2 FQNEAQ (reference sequence). Trimming shortened V by 5 bases and J by 4 bases, and 6 bases separated the two germline ends. The CDR3 is CASSNRYEQYF. For the CDR3, the DNA is TGTGCCAGCAGCAATCGGTACGAGCAGTACTTC.

The genes are TRBV28 and TRBJ1-1; a weak D match, TRBD1 (5 bases). Trimming stripped 7 bases from V and 1 base from J, with 10 bases between. The CDR3 contains 13 residues. Germline V gives CDR1 MDHEN, CDR2 SYDVKM. The CDR3 DNA reads TGTGCCAGCACCTGGGACCGGAACACTGAAGCTTTCTTT. It codes for CASTWDRNTEAFF.